The present TCR beta chain was sequenced within a study of cytomegalovirus exposure and HLA in healthy donors. The CDR3 totals 14 residues. CDR1 and CDR2 (germline): MDHEN, SYDVKM. V was pared by 5 bases and J by 0 bases, with 10 bases between. Primers for the PCR totalled 60 Vbeta and 13 Jbeta. The table came from immunoSEQ multiplex PCR; TCRdb's copy has only in-frame clones and leaves some out. The table includes roughly 110,000 clones, roughly 80% detected once. This chain links TRBV28 with TRBJ1-2, with D unclear. Sequencing was done on a sample of PBMCs. The clonotype comes from a man aged 30-40 years in good health and CMV-seronegative. The chain's CDR3 is CASSRQEANYGYTF. The CDR3 nucleotides are TGTGCCAGCAGTCGGCAGGAAGCTAACTATGGCTACACCTTC.